This T cell receptor beta chain was retrieved from a study of blood T cell repertoires in COVID-19. In the study overall: In each case, the material was cDNA or gDNA derived from T cells, B-cell-depleted T cells, or PBMCs.

The assay was immunoSEQ multiplex PCR, and TCRdb's table has in-frame clones only and misses some. This sample has some 460,000 clones, with 70% to 90% found just once. Enrollees, roughly 18 to 89 years old, lived in 24 US areas. In germline, CDR1 is SGHTA, CDR2 FQGNSA. The length of the CDR3 is 16 residues. V was clipped by 1 base and J by 0 bases, with 13 bases between them. The clonotype originates from a young woman with acute COVID-19. The J gene is TRBJ2-7, the V gene TRBV7-2; possible D gene TRBD2, 5 bases. The sequenced sample was PBMCs or T cells enriched from blood (not recorded which). CDR3 protein: CASSLGGLRSSYEQYF. The CDR3 DNA sequence: TGTGCCAGCAGCTTAGGCGGGCTACGGAGCTCCTACGAGCAGTACTTC.